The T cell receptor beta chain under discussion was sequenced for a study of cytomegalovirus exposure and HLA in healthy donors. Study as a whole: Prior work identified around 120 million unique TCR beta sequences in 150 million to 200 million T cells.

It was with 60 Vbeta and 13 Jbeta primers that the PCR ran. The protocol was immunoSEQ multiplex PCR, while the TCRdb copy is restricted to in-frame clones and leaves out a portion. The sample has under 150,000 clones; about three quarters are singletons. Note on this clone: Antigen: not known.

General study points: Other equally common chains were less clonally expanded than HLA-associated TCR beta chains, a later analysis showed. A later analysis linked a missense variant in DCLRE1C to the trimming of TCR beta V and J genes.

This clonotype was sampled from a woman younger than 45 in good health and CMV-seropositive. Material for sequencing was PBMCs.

CDR3 residues: CASSQLAGGVYEQYF. CDR3 nucleotides: TGTGCCAGCAGCCAACTAGCGGGGGGGGTCTACGAGCAGTACTTC. The V call is TRBV5-5, the J call TRBJ2-7, with 13 bases that match TRBD2. This CDR3 contains 15 residues. The germline V gene encodes CDR1 SGHKS and CDR2 YYEKEE (reference sequence). Losses at the gene ends were 4 bases for V and 3 bases for J; bases not matched to a gene: 4.